This T cell receptor (beta chain) was obtained from a study of blood T cell repertoires in COVID-19. Overall study context: The United States, Italy and Spain provided the acute and convalescent COVID-19 samples. T cells, B-cell-depleted T cells, or PBMCs provided the cDNA or gDNA that served as material.

Under the authors' procedure: Scientists estimated how many nucleated cells there were by amplifying reference gene primers. Sequencing was performed with immunoSEQ multiplex PCR; in TCRdb, only in-frame clones are kept and a portion is missing. V, J and clone size reflect that table, while D and trimming were determined from the DNA. The sample carries about 130,000 clones, approximately 88% recorded once. CDR1 is MNHEY and CDR2 is SVGAGI in the germline V gene. Trimming removed 7 bases at V and 5 bases at J, with 14 bases between. This CDR3 region has 13 residues. The chain combines TRBV6-5 with TRBJ1-1; D perhaps matches TRBD1 (6 bases). The sequence came from a man aged 50-59 years with acute or convalescent COVID-19. Sequenced input: peripheral blood. CDR3 loop: CASNYGGRTEAFF. As DNA, the CDR3 is TGTGCCAGCAACTACGGGGGGCGGACTGAAGCTTTCTTT.